This T cell receptor (beta chain) was profiled in a study of blood T cell repertoires in COVID-19. The wider study: COVID-19 samples collected from the United States, Italy and Spain covered acute and convalescent phases. PBMCs, B-cell-depleted T cells, or T cells were the source of the cDNA or gDNA that made up the material.

Participant ages covered 18 to 89 years across approximately 25 US areas. Recovered status applied to Cohort 3 donors who had two consecutive negative PCRs. It also applied to those with clearance or with symptom resolution. The germline V and J ends were trimmed by 1 base and 3 bases, with 10 bases remaining between them. Per germline, CDR1 SEHNR and CDR2 FQNEAQ (reference sequence). The CDR3 sequence is 15 residues long. Sequencing used immunoSEQ multiplex PCR; TCRdb keeps in-frame clones, though not all of them. In the table there are approximately 210,000 clones, 82% of which are singletons. The source is a man in his forties who had recovered from COVID-19. Material for sequencing was PBMCs or T cells enriched from blood (not recorded which). The genes are TRBV7-9 and TRBJ1-5; possible D gene TRBD1, 6 bases. CDR3 loop: CASSLGSGVNQPQHF. Written as DNA, the CDR3 is TGTGCCAGCAGCTTAGGGTCAGGGGTCAATCAGCCCCAGCATTTT.